One sample yielded the 26 T cell receptor beta chains listed below, sequenced in a study of blood T cell repertoires in COVID-19. Sequenced by immunoSEQ multiplex PCR; TCRdb stores in-frame clones only, minus some. The data hold 100,000 to 150,000 clones, with around 81% observed a single time. The specimen was peripheral blood. The receptors originated from a woman aged 45-60 years with acute or convalescent COVID-19.

The chain joins TRBV5-5 to TRBJ2-6; D is uncertain. Trimming shortened V by 2 bases and J by 0 bases, and 6 bases separated the two germline ends. Germline-derived CDR1 and CDR2 are SGHKS and YYEKEE (reference sequence). The CDR3 loop spans 15 amino acids. The CDR3 region is CASSFMSSGANVLTF. CDR3 nucleotides: TGTGCCAGCAGCTTTATGAGCTCTGGGGCCAACGTCCTGACTTTC.

This clone has a single count. The chain recombines TRBV19 with TRBJ1-2, with D possibly matching TRBD1 (5 bases). The CDR3 is 14 amino acids. V gave up 6 bases and J gave up 2 bases, with 13 bases separating them. Germline CDR1 is LNHDA and CDR2 is SQIVND (reference sequence). The CDR3 nucleotides are TGTGCCAGTAGCCCCCACCCAGGGAACTATGGCTACACCTTC. Translating gives CASSPHPGNYGYTF.

The J gene is TRBJ2-6, the V gene TRBV18, with 8 positions matching TRBD1. This CDR3 is 20 amino acids long. Per germline, CDR1 KGHSH and CDR2 LQKENI. Losses at the gene ends were 4 bases for V and 0 bases for J; bases not matched to a gene: 14. CDR3 loop: CASSLRPGQETPSGANVLTF. The CDR3 bases are TGTGCCAGCTCACTAAGGCCGGGACAGGAAACACCCTCTGGGGCCAACGTCCTGACTTTC.

This clone was counted a few times. This sequence joins TRBV19 and TRBJ2-2; 8 bases fit TRBD1. J gave up 1 base and V 3 bases, and 4 bases lay outside the gene matches. From germline, CDR1 is LNHDA and CDR2 SQIVND (reference sequence). CDR3 length: 16 residues. CDR3 residues: CASSIRGQGNTGELFF. CDR3 sequence (DNA): TGTGCCAGTAGTATTAGAGGACAGGGGAACACCGGGGAGCTGTTTTTT. Full variable domain (rest looked up from reference TRBV19 and TRBJ2-2): DGGITQSPKYLFRKEGQNVTLSCEQNLNHDAMYWYRQDPGQGLRLIYYSQIVNDFQKGDIAEGYSVSREKKESFPLTVTSAQKNPTAFYLCASSIRGQGNTGELFFGEGSRLTVL.

The CDR3, as DNA: TGCGCCAGCAGGACTAGCGGGAGCTCCTACAATGAGCAGTTCTTC. Its protein is CASRTSGSSYNEQFF. The chain couples TRBV5-1 to TRBJ2-1; 12 positions agree with TRBD2. CDR1 SGHRS and CDR2 YFSETQ come from the germline V gene. CDR3 size: 15 residues. The J segment lost 0 bases and the V segment lost 5 bases, leaving 0 bases of the junction unmatched.

The J gene is TRBJ2-1, the V gene TRBV19; TRBD2 might be the D (6 bases). Trimming took 5 bases from V and 0 from J, leaving 14 bases between them. CDR1 LNHDA and CDR2 SQIVND come from the germline V gene (reference sequence). CDR3 length equals 16 residues. In nucleotides, the CDR3 is TGTGCCAGTAGTCCCTTGGTGGGAGGCTCCTACAATGAGCAGTTCTTC. Translation: CASSPLVGGSYNEQFF.

The chain carries TRBV7-2 and TRBJ2-7, with 9 positions matching TRBD1. With 2 bases clipped from V and 3 bases from J, the junction kept 5 bases outside the gene matches. The CDR3 is 15 amino acids. CDR1 is SGHTA and CDR2 is FQGNSA in the germline V gene. In nucleotides, the CDR3 is TGTGCCAGCAGCTTAAGAGGGGACAGGGTCTACGAGCAGTACTTC. It translates to CASSLRGDRVYEQYF.

The chain employs TRBV9 and TRBJ2-2; D perhaps matches TRBD1 (5 bases). CDR3 length equals 13 residues. V was pared by 3 bases and J by 5 bases, with 8 bases between. Germline CDR1 reads SGDLS; CDR2 reads YYNGEE. DNA of the CDR3: TGTGCCAGCAGCGAGCAGGGTACCGGGGAGCTGTTTTTT. Translation: CASSEQGTGELFF.

V is TRBV20-1 and J is TRBJ1-2; TRBD1 matches at 7 bases. The CDR3 sequence is 10 residues long. Germline V lookup: CDR1 DFQATT, CDR2 SNEGSKA (reference sequence). The CDR3 here is CRVYRGGYTF. The CDR3 bases are TGCAGGGTCTACAGGGGCGGCTACACCTTC.

The chain uses TRBV5-1 and TRBJ1-2, with 9 nucleotides matching TRBD1. Per the germline V gene, CDR1 is SGHRS and CDR2 is YFSETQ. The V and J ends lost 4 bases and 7 bases, in that order; junction bases with no gene match: 8. This CDR3 has 14 residues. The DNA of the CDR3 is TGCGCCAGCAGCCTCGCTGACAGGGGGAGTGGCTACACCTTC. Amino acids: CASSLADRGSGYTF.

The rearrangement uses TRBV4-2 and TRBJ2-2; 8 nucleotides line up with TRBD2. The CDR3 totals 16 residues. Unmatched junction bases numbered 6, after V lost 5 bases and J lost 1 base. Germline CDR1 is LGHNA and CDR2 is YNFKEQ. The CDR3 nucleotides read TGTGCCAGCAGCGCCTCCAGCGGGAGGAACACCGGGGAGCTGTTTTTT. Protein sequence: CASSASSGRNTGELFF.

The chain joins TRBV19 to TRBJ2-4; 7 bases align to TRBD1. There are 14 residues in the CDR3. The J segment lost 6 bases and the V segment lost 4 bases, leaving 6 bases of the junction unmatched. Germline-derived CDR1 and CDR2 are LNHDA and SQIVND (reference sequence). The CDR3 protein is CASSKLQGTNIQYF. The CDR3 nucleotides are TGTGCCAGTAGTAAACTACAGGGGACAAACATTCAGTACTTC.

Only a few counts were recorded for this clone. This chain connects TRBV10-1 to TRBJ1-1; D gene unclear. This CDR3 spans 14 amino acids. Per germline, CDR1 WNHNN and CDR2 SYGVQD (reference sequence). Trimming took off 0 bases at V and 1 base at J, with 6 bases between the two ends. The CDR3 protein is CASSESRENTEAFF. The CDR3 coding sequence is TGCGCCAGCAGTGAGTCTCGAGAGAACACTGAAGCTTTCTTT.

The genes are TRBV19 and TRBJ2-2, with TRBD2 matching over 9 bases. CDR3 size: 14 residues. CDR1 LNHDA and CDR2 SQIVND come from the germline V gene (reference sequence). With 2 bases clipped from V and 15 bases from J, the junction kept 10 bases outside the gene matches. DNA of the CDR3: TGTGCCAGTAGTATAATGCAGGGGCTAGCGGGAATGTTTTTT. This translates into CASSIMQGLAGMFF.

This clone was seen only once. V and J are TRBV14 and TRBJ1-1; tentative D call: TRBD1 (5 bases). This CDR3 has 12 amino acids. Trimming left V 1 base short and J 11 bases short, with 11 bases between. Per germline, CDR1 SGHDN and CDR2 FVKESK. CDR3 sequence (DNA): TGTGCCAGCAGCCAAGTGTCGGGGGTGGCTTTCTTT. Amino acids: CASSQVSGVAFF.

This clone appeared a few times. This sequence joins TRBV6-4 and TRBJ1-1, with TRBD1 matching over 12 bases. The CDR3 loop spans 14 amino acids. Trimming cost V 6 bases and J 7 bases; bases outside gene matches: 6. Germline values: CDR1 MRHNA, CDR2 SNTAGT. This CDR3 is CASRSGQGANEAFF. Here the CDR3 DNA reads TGTGCCAGCAGGTCGGGACAGGGGGCGAATGAAGCTTTCTTT.

This sequence joins TRBV11-2 and TRBJ2-2; no clear D gene. V lost 5 bases and J 3 bases, leaving 16 bases between the germline ends. This CDR3 spans 16 amino acids. Germline CDR1 is SGHAT and CDR2 is FQNNGV. CDR3 nucleotides: TGTGCCAGCAGCGACCTGGAAGCGCTTGACACCGGGGAGCTGTTTTTT. It yields the protein CASSDLEALDTGELFF.

V is TRBV7-3 and J is TRBJ2-3; maybe TRBD1 (5 bases). This CDR3 spans 15 amino acids. Germline V gives CDR1 SGHTA, CDR2 FQGTGA. V gave up 3 bases and J gave up 2 bases, with 12 bases separating them. The CDR3 region has the DNA TGTGCCAGCAGCTTTAAGTCAGGGTCCACAGATACGCAGTATTTT. It is translated as CASSFKSGSTDTQYF.

The chain uses TRBV5-6 and TRBJ2-2; 10 nucleotides agree with TRBD2. Germline CDR1 reads SGHDT; CDR2 reads YYEEEE. CDR3 size: 15 residues. Trimming removed 5 bases from V and 4 bases from J; junction bases left unmatched: 5. The CDR3 region has the DNA TGTGCCAGCAGTTTTTGGACTAGCGGCACCGGGGAGCTGTTTTTT. Its protein is CASSFWTSGTGELFF.

J is TRBJ2-7 and V is TRBV5-4; 13 bases fit TRBD2. The CDR3 loop spans 15 amino acids. In germline, CDR1 is SGHNT, CDR2 YYREEE (reference sequence). The V gene end was trimmed by 4 bases and the J gene end by 5 bases; junction bases not matched to a gene: 6. Here the CDR3 DNA reads TGTGCCAGCAGCACCGGTGGACTAGCGGGAGACGAGCAGTACTTC. Translated, it gives CASSTGGLAGDEQYF.

V is TRBV3-1 (or the pseudogene TRBV3-2) and J is TRBJ2-1; 12 bases map to TRBD2. Germline trimming cut 4 bases from V and 8 bases from J; bases unmatched to any gene: 15. The germline CDR1 and CDR2 sequences are LGHDT and YNNKEL (reference sequence). This CDR3 region has 18 residues. CDR3 region: CASSPGPLLAGGPDEQFF. The DNA for the CDR3 is TGTGCCAGCAGCCCCGGTCCCCTCCTAGCGGGAGGGCCAGATGAGCAGTTCTTC.

The chain joins TRBV5-1 to TRBJ1-6, with TRBD1 matching over 9 bases. Germline V gene lookup returns CDR1 SGHRS and CDR2 YFSETQ. After removal of 2 bases from V and 9 bases from J, the junction contained 6 bases not matched to a gene. The CDR3 consists of 15 residues. CDR3 amino acids: CASSLQGASTSPLHF. For the CDR3, the DNA is TGCGCCAGCAGCTTACAGGGGGCCAGCACTTCACCCCTCCACTTT.

V and J are TRBV2 and TRBJ1-1, with D perhaps TRBD1 (5 bases). The CDR3 totals 12 residues. Trimming pared 8 bases from V and 3 bases from J, leaving 10 bases between. Germline CDR1 reads SNHLY; CDR2 reads FYNNEI. The CDR3 protein is CASRGDHTEAFF. In DNA form, the CDR3 reads TGTGCCAGCCGGGGGGATCACACTGAAGCTTTCTTT.

The chain uses TRBV7-2 and TRBJ2-2, with D maybe TRBD2 (6 bases). This CDR3 has 16 residues. The germline V and J ends were trimmed by 4 bases and 2 bases, with 14 bases remaining between them. Per the germline V gene, CDR1 is SGHTA and CDR2 is FQGNSA. CDR3 sequence (DNA): TGTGCCAGCAGCTCGGGGGACGGGTTTAACACCGGGGAGCTGTTTTTT. Its translation: CASSSGDGFNTGELFF.

The V and J genes are TRBV11-3 and TRBJ2-3; 7 nucleotides line up with TRBD1. The CDR3 is 15 amino acids. V shed 4 bases and J 2 bases; nucleotides not matched to a gene: 6. Germline V lookup: CDR1 SGHNT, CDR2 YENEEA. The CDR3 sequence is CASSSTGVITDTQYF. The CDR3 nucleotides read TGTGCCAGCAGCTCAACAGGGGTTATCACAGATACGCAGTATTTT.

The rearrangement joins TRBV5-5 to TRBJ2-7; 8 nucleotides align to TRBD2. Losses at the gene ends were 3 bases for V and 4 bases for J; bases not matched to a gene: 12. Germline V CDR1 and CDR2: SGHKS, YYEKEE (reference sequence). CDR3 length: 16 amino acids. CDR3 bases: TGTGCCAGCAGCTCCTCTCGGGGGGGCGCCTTTTACGAGCAGTACTTC. Translating gives CASSSSRGGAFYEQYF. The whole variable domain, filled in from reference TRBV5-5 and TRBJ2-7, reads DAGVTQSPTHLIKTRGQQVTLRCSPISGHKSVSWYQQVLGQGPQFIFQYYEKEERGRGNFPDRFSARQFPNYSSELNVNALLLGDSALYLCASSSSRGGAFYEQYFGPGTRLTVT.